Presented here are 13 T cell receptor beta chains from one specimen sequenced in a study of shared T cell receptors in the human thymus. Sequencing used immunoSEQ multiplex PCR; TCRdb keeps in-frame clones, though not all of them. This table holds roughly 500,000 clones, roughly 74% found once. The same data also contributed to another study, on human thymus T cells.

The sample comprised thymocytes. Receptor source: a boy under two years old with a congenital heart defect.

This chain uses TRBV6-5 with TRBJ1-2; D possibly corresponds to TRBD1 (5 bases). Trimming removed 6 bases at V and 3 bases at J, with 14 bases between. The germline CDR1 and CDR2 sequences are MNHEY and SVGAGI. The CDR3 loop spans 14 amino acids. CDR3 in DNA: TGTGCCAGCAGGTGGAAGGGGTCAGACTATGGCTACACCTTC. Residues: CASRWKGSDYGYTF.

The chain uses TRBV4-3 and TRBJ2-7; 13 positions agree with TRBD2. CDR1 and CDR2 from the germline V gene are LGHNA and YSLEER. J lost 7 bases, V lost 4 bases, and 4 bases had no gene match. The CDR3 is 14 residues long. For the CDR3, the DNA is TGCGCCAGCAGCCCTGGACTAGCGGGAGAGGAGCAGTACTTC. Translation gives CASSPGLAGEEQYF.

This chain joins TRBV29-1 and TRBJ1-1; D is unresolved. Germline V gene sequence: CDR1 SQVTM, CDR2 ANQGSEA. V dropped 3 bases and J dropped 3 bases, with 17 bases sitting between them. This CDR3 spans 15 amino acids. Here the CDR3 reads CSVEGRPRRDTEAFF. CDR3 DNA: TGCAGCGTTGAGGGGAGGCCGAGACGGGACACTGAAGCTTTCTTT. Full variable domain (outside the CDR3, taken from reference TRBV29-1 and TRBJ1-1): SAVISQKPSRDICQRGTSLTIQCQVDSQVTMMFWYRQQPGQSLTLIATANQGSEATYESGFVIDKFPISRPNLTFSTLTVSNMSPEDSSIYLCSVEGRPRRDTEAFFGQGTRLTVV.

J is TRBJ2-1 and V is TRBV4-2; 13 nucleotides agree with TRBD2. The CDR3 is made up of 19 amino acids. Trimming removed 0 bases from V and 4 bases from J; junction bases left unmatched: 9. Per germline, CDR1 LGHNA and CDR2 YNFKEQ. The CDR3 nucleotides are TGTGCCAGCAGCCAAGAAGGTACTAGCGGGAGGGCCGGGTACAATGAGCAGTTCTTC. It is translated as CASSQEGTSGRAGYNEQFF.

The gene calls are TRBV4-3 and TRBJ2-1; 7 nucleotides align to TRBD2. Germline trimming cut 0 bases from V and 13 bases from J; bases unmatched to any gene: 12. This CDR3 spans 15 amino acids. From germline, CDR1 is LGHNA and CDR2 YSLEER. CDR3 sequence: CASSQDIKAGVEQFF. The DNA for the CDR3 is TGCGCCAGCAGCCAAGATATTAAGGCGGGAGTGGAACAGTTCTTC.

V gene TRBV30 combines with J gene TRBJ2-1; D is unresolved. CDR3 length: 16 residues. The V and J ends lost 0 bases and 0 bases respectively, with 12 bases between them. Germline assignment: CDR1 GTSNPN and CDR2 SVGIG (reference sequence). CDR3 in amino acids: CAWSVGIAGSYNEQFF. CDR3 nucleotide sequence: TGTGCCTGGAGTGTAGGAATAGCCGGCTCCTACAATGAGCAGTTCTTC.

The J gene is TRBJ1-2, the V gene TRBV18; D call uncertain. Trimming left V 2 bases short and J 3 bases short, with 10 bases between. Germline V CDR1 and CDR2: KGHSH, LQKENI. The CDR3 is 14 residues long. CDR3 protein: CASSPSGWDYGYTF. The CDR3 nucleotides are TGTGCCAGCTCACCATCCGGGTGGGACTATGGCTACACCTTC.

This clone was seen just once. The chain has TRBV18 and TRBJ1-4, with 7 bases that match TRBD1. Looked up from germline, CDR1 is KGHSH and CDR2 is LQKENI. Losses at the gene ends were 3 bases for V and 6 bases for J; bases not matched to a gene: 10. The CDR3 is made up of 16 amino acids. The CDR3 protein is CASSPDPRGRDEKLFF. As DNA, the CDR3 is TGTGCCAGCTCACCCGACCCAAGGGGGCGCGATGAAAAACTGTTTTTT. Complete variable domain (other parts from reference TRBV18 and TRBJ1-4): NAGVMQNPRHLVRRRGQEARLRCSPMKGHSHVYWYRQLPEEGLKFMVYLQKENIIDESGMPKERFSAEFPKEGPSILRIQQVVRGDSAAYFCASSPDPRGRDEKLFFGSGTQLSVL.

The J gene is TRBJ1-5, the V gene TRBV4-2; 8 nucleotides line up with TRBD1. CDR3 length: 18 amino acids. Germline V gives CDR1 LGHNA, CDR2 YNFKEQ. V was pared by 1 base and J by 2 bases, with 10 bases of the junction left unmatched. CDR3 sequence (DNA): TGTGCCAGCAGCCAAGCAGGTGAGCCGACAGGGGGCAATCAGCCCCAGCATTTT. Protein: CASSQAGEPTGGNQPQHF.

In its sample, this clone was seen a few times. The chain couples TRBV5-1 to TRBJ2-6, with D perhaps TRBD1 (5 bases). The CDR3 length is 15 residues. CDR1 SGHRS and CDR2 YFSETQ come from the germline V gene. V was shortened by 5 bases and J by 0 bases, with 9 bases between the two germline ends. The CDR3 nucleotides are TGCGCCAGCAGACGCGACAGCTCTGGGGCCAACGTCCTGACTTTC. Translation gives CASRRDSSGANVLTF.

This clone occurred once. This rearrangement joins TRBV7-3 to TRBJ1-1; 7 bases fit TRBD1. Per germline, CDR1 SGHTA and CDR2 FQGTGA. V lost 5 bases and J lost 1; bases outside the gene matches: 7. This CDR3 comprises 15 residues. The CDR3 DNA follows: TGTGCCAGCAGCCCGCGGACAGGAGAGAACACTGAAGCTTTCTTT. Amino acid sequence: CASSPRTGENTEAFF.

The V call is TRBV12-5, the J call TRBJ2-7; 8 nucleotides agree with TRBD2. V dropped 5 bases and J dropped 3; count of bases not matched to a gene: 15. The CDR3 consists of 17 residues. Germline CDR1 LGHNT, CDR2 FRNRAP. CDR3 residues: CASGPQPRRLAFYEQYF. The DNA of the CDR3 is TGTGCTAGTGGTCCACAACCACGCCGACTAGCGTTCTACGAGCAGTACTTC.

The chain joins TRBV5-6 to TRBJ2-1; a possible D gene is TRBD2 (6 bases). The ends were cut back, 0 bases at V and 0 bases at J, with 13 bases in the middle. Germline assignment: CDR1 SGHDT and CDR2 YYEEEE. The CDR3 sequence is 17 residues long. The CDR3 loop reads CASSLVGLDYSYNEQFF. CDR3 in DNA: TGTGCCAGCAGCTTGGTTGGACTGGACTACTCCTACAATGAGCAGTTCTTC.